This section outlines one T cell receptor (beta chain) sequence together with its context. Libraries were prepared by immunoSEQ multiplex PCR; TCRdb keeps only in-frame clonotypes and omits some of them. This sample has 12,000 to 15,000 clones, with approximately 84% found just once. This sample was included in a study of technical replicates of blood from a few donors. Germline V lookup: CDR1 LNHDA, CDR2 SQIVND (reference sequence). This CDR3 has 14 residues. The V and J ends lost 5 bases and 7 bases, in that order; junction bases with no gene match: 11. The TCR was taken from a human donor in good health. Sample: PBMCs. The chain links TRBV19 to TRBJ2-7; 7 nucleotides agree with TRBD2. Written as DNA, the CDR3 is TGTGCCAGTAGTCACGGGGCGGGAGTTGAAGAGCAGTACTTC. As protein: CASSHGAGVEEQYF.